This T cell receptor (beta chain) was profiled in a study of blood T cell repertoires in COVID-19. Study overall: The United States, Italy and Spain provided the acute and convalescent COVID-19 samples. T cells, B-cell-depleted T cells, or PBMCs provided the cDNA or gDNA that served as material.

Original analysis: Amplification with reference gene primers provided the estimates of nucleated cell counts. Here immunoSEQ multiplex PCR was the method, and the copy in TCRdb shows in-frame clones only, minus some. The DNA gave D and trimming, while V, J and clone size come from that table. Here the sample spans 150,000 to 200,000 clones, roughly nine tenths being singletons. Trimming took 4 bases from V and 7 from J, leaving 17 bases between them. Germline-derived CDR1 and CDR2 are SGHRS and YFSETQ. The CDR3 is made up of 14 amino acids. Categorization into cohorts depended on clinical history that participants reported.

Sequences were obtained from PBMCs or T cells enriched from blood (not recorded which). The source of this sequence is a woman aged 40 to 49 with acute COVID-19. This chain joins TRBV5-1 and TRBJ1-1; D remains unclear. CDR3 loop: CASSLITDSIEAFF. CDR3 bases: TGCGCCAGCAGCCTCATAACAGATTCGATTGAAGCTTTCTTT.